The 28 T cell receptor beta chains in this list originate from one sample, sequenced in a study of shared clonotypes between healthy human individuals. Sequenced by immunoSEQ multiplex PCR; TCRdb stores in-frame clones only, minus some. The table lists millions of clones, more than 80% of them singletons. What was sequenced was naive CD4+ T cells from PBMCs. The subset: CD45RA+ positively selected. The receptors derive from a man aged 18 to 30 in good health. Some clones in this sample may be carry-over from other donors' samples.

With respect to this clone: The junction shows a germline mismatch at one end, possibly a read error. The CDR3 bases are TGTGCCAGCACCTTATATCGGGGCATGAACACTGAAGCTTTCTTT. It translates to CASTLYRGMNTEAFF. This sequence joins TRBV7-8 and TRBJ1-1; perhaps TRBD1 as D (5 bases). The CDR3 extends over 15 amino acids. The germline V gene encodes CDR1 SGHVS and CDR2 FQNEAQ.

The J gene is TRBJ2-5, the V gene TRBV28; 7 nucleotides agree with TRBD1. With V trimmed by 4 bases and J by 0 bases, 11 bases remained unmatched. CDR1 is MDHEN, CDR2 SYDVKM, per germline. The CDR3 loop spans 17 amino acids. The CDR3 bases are TGTGCCAGCAGTTCCCACCCGACCAGGGGGAACCAAGAGACCCAGTACTTC. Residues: CASSSHPTRGNQETQYF.

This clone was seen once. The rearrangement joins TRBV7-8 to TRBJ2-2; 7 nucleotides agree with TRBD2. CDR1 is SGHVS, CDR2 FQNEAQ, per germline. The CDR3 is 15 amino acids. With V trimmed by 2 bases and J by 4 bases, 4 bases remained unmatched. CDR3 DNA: TGTGCCAGCAGCTTATGGGGGAGGGGCACCGGGGAGCTGTTTTTT. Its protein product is CASSLWGRGTGELFF.

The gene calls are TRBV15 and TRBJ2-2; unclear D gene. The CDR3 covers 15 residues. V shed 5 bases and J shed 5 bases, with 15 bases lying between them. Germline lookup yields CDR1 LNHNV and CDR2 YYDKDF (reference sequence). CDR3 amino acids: CATSPRGGWTGELFF. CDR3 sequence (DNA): TGTGCCACCAGCCCTAGAGGTGGGTGGACCGGGGAGCTGTTTTTT.

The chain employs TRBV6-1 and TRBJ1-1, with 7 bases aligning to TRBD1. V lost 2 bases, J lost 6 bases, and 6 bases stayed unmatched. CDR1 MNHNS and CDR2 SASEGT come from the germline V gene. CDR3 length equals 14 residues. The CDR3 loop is CASSEPGGGAEAFF. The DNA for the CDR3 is TGTGCCAGCAGTGAACCAGGGGGAGGGGCTGAAGCTTTCTTT.

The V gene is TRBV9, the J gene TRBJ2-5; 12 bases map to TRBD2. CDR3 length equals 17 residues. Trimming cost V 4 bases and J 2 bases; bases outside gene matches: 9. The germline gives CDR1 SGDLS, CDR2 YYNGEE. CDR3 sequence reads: CASSPHPGLAGQETQYF. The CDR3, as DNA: TGTGCCAGCAGCCCTCACCCCGGACTAGCGGGACAAGAGACCCAGTACTTC.

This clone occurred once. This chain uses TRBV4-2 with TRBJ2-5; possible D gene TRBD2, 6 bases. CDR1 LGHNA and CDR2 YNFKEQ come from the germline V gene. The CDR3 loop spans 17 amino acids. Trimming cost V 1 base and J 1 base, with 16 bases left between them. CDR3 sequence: CASSQVTLASRQETQYF. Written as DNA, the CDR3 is TGTGCCAGCAGCCAAGTGACCCTAGCGAGCCGCCAAGAGACCCAGTACTTC.

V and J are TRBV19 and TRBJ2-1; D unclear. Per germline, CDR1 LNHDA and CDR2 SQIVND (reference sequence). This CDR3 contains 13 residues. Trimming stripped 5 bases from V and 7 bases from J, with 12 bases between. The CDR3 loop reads CASSFEVWNEQFF. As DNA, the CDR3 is TGTGCCAGTAGTTTTGAGGTTTGGAATGAGCAGTTCTTC.

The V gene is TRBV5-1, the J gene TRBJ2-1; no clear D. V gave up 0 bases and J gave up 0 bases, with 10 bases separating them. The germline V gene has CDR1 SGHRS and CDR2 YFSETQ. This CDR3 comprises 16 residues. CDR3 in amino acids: CASSLEGGYSYNEQFF. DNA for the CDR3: TGCGCCAGCAGCTTGGAGGGCGGCTACTCCTACAATGAGCAGTTCTTC.

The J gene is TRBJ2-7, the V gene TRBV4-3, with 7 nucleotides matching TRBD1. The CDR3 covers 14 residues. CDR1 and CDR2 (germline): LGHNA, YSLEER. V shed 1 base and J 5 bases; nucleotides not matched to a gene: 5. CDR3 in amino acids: CASSQVRQGHEQYF. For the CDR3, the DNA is TGCGCCAGCAGCCAAGTTAGACAGGGACACGAGCAGTACTTC.

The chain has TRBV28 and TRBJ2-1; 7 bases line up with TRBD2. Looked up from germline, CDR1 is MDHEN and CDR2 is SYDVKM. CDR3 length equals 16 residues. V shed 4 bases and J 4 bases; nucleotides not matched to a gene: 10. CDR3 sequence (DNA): TGTGCCAGCAGTTCTGCAGGACTAGGCCCGTACAATGAGCAGTTCTTC. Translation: CASSSAGLGPYNEQFF.

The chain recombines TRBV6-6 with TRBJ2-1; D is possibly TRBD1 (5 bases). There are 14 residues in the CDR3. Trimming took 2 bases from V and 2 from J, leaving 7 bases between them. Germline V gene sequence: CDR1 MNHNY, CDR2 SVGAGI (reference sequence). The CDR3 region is CASSYAGPYNEQFF. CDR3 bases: TGTGCCAGCAGTTACGCAGGGCCCTACAATGAGCAGTTCTTC.

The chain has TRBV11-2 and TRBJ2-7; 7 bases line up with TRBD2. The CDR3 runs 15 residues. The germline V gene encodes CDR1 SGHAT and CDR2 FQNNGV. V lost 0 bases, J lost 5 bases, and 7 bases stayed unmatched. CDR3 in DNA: TGTGCCAGCAGCTTAGATGCGGGAGAATCCGACGAGCAGTACTTC. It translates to CASSLDAGESDEQYF.

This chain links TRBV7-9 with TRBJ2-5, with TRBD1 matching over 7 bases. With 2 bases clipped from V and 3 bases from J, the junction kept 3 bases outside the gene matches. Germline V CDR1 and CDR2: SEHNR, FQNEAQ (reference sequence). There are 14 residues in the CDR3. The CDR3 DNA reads TGTGCCAGCAGCTTATACAGGGGAGAAGAGACCCAGTACTTC. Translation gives CASSLYRGEETQYF.

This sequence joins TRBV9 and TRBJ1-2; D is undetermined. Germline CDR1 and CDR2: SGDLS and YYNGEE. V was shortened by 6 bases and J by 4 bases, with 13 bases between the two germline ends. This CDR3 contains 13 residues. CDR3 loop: CASTQGLGYGYTF. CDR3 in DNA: TGTGCCAGCACCCAAGGGCTCGGCTATGGCTACACCTTC.

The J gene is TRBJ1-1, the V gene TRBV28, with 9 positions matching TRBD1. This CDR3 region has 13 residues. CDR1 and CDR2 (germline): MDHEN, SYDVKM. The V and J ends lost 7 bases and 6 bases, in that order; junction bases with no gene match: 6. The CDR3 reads CASNDRGYSEAFF. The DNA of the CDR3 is TGTGCCAGCAACGACAGGGGGTATTCTGAAGCTTTCTTT. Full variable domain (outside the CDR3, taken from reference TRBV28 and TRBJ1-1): DVKVTQSSRYLVKRTGEKVFLECVQDMDHENMFWYRQDPGLGLRLIYFSYDVKMKEKGDIPEGYSVSREKKERFSLILESASTNQTSMYLCASNDRGYSEAFFGQGTRLTVV.

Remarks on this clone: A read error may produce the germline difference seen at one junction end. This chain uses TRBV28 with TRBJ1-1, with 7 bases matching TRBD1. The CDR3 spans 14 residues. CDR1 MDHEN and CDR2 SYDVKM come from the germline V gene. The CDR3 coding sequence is TGTGCCAGCAGTTTAATTTCGGGGCAGGGGGAATTCACTTTT. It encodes CASSLISGQGEFTF.

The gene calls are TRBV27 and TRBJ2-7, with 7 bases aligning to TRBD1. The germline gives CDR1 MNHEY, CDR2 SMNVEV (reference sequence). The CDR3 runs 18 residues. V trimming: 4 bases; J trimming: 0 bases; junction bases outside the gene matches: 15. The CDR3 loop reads CASSSKPQDRANSYEQYF. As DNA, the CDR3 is TGTGCCAGCAGTTCCAAGCCGCAAGACAGGGCCAACTCCTACGAGCAGTACTTC.

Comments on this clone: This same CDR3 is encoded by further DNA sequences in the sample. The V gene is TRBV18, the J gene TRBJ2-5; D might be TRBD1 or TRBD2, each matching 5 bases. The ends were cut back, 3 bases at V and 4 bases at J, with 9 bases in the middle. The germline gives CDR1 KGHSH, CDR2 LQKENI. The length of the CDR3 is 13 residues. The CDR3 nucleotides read TGTGCCAGCTCACCGGGACCAGGAGAGACCCAGTACTTC. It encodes CASSPGPGETQYF.

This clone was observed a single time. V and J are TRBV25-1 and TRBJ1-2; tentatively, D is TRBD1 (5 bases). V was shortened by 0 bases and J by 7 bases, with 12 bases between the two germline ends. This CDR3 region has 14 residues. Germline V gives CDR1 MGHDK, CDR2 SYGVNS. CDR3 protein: CASSEYVRGGGYTF. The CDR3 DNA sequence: TGTGCCAGCAGTGAATATGTAAGGGGAGGTGGCTACACCTTC.

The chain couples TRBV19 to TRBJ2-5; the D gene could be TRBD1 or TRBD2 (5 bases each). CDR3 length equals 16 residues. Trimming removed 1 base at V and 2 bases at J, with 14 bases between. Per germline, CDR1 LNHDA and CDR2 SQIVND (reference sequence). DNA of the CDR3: TGTGCCAGTAGTATAGTGACCCGGGGCGCTCAAGAGACCCAGTACTTC. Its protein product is CASSIVTRGAQETQYF. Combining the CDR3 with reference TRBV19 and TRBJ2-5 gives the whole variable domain DGGITQSPKYLFRKEGQNVTLSCEQNLNHDAMYWYRQDPGQGLRLIYYSQIVNDFQKGDIAEGYSVSREKKESFPLTVTSAQKNPTAFYLCASSIVTRGAQETQYFGPGTRLLVL.

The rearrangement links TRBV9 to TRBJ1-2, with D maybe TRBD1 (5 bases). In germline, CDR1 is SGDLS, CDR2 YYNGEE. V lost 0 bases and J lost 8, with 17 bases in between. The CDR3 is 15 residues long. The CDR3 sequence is CASSVDLRGDSGYTF. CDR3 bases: TGTGCCAGCAGCGTAGATCTACGCGGGGACTCGGGCTACACCTTC.

The CDR3 DNA is TGTGCCAGCAGCTTAGAAGGCCGCGCGGCTAGCCATATCACCGGGGAGCTGTTTTTT. It encodes CASSLEGRAASHITGELFF. The J gene is TRBJ2-2, the V gene TRBV7-2; TRBD2 might be the D (5 bases). V lost 1 base and J 4 bases, leaving 22 bases between the germline ends. Germline CDR1 is SGHTA and CDR2 is FQGNSA. CDR3 length equals 19 residues.

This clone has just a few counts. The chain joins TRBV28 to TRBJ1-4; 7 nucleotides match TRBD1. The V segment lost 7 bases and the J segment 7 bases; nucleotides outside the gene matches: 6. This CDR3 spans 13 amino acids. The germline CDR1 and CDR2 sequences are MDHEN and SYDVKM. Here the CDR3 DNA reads TGTGCCAGCACTCCGGGACAGCTTGAAAAACTGTTTTTT. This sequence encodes CASTPGQLEKLFF.

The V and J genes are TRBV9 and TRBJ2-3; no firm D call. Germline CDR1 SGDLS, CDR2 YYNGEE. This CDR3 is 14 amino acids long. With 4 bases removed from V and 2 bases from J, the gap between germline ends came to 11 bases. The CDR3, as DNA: TGTGCCAGCAGCTTCAGACCCACCACAGATACGCAGTATTTT. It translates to CASSFRPTTDTQYF.

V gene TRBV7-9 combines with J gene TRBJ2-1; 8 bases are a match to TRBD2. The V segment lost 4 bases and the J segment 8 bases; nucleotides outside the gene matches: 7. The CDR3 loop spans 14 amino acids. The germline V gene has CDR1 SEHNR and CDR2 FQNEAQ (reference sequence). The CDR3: CASSWGSGIDEQFF. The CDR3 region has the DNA TGTGCCAGCAGCTGGGGTAGCGGGATCGATGAGCAGTTCTTC.

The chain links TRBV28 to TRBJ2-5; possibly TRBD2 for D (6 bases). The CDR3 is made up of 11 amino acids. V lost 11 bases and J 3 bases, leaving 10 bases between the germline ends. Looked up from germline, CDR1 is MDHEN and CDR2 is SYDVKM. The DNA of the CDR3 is TGTGCCGTTCAGCGGGAAGAGACCCAGTACTTC. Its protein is CAVQREETQYF.

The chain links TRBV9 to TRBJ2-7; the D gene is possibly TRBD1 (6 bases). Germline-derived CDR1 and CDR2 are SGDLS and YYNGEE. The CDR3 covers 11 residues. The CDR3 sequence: CPPRKGDEQYF. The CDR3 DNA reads TGTCCCCCAAGAAAGGGGGACGAGCAGTACTTC.